This T cell receptor beta chain came from a study of cytomegalovirus exposure and HLA in healthy donors. The assay was immunoSEQ multiplex PCR, and TCRdb's table has in-frame clones only and misses some. The sample shows 100,000 to 150,000 clones, 89% of them seen only once. The sample comprised PBMCs. The origin of this receptor is a woman aged 18-30 years in good health and CMV-seronegative.

CDR3 DNA: TGTGCCAGCAATCTAGGGACAGGGAGCTCCAATGAGCAGTTCTTC. This gives the protein CASNLGTGSSNEQFF. The gene calls are TRBV2 and TRBJ2-1; 9 bases map to TRBD1. After removal of 7 bases from V and 6 bases from J, the junction contained 10 bases not matched to a gene. CDR3 length: 15 amino acids. Germline CDR1 is SNHLY and CDR2 is FYNNEI. Full variable domain (outside the CDR3, taken from reference TRBV2 and TRBJ2-1): EPEVTQTPSHQVTQMGQEVILRCVPISNHLYFYWYRQILGQKVEFLVSFYNNEISEKSEIFDDQFSVERPDGSNFTLKIRSTKLEDSAMYFCASNLGTGSSNEQFFGPGTRLTVL.